The following is a T cell receptor (beta chain) sequence with its context. Its antigen is unknown. Base qualities are not at hand, and no much larger clone is one base apart. The data belong to a study of shared clonotypes between healthy human individuals (dated by TCRdb to about 2020). A note on the overall study: Three men and a couple of women, aged 18 to 49 years, made up the cohort. For each donor, three plates each were used for CD4 naive and CD4 memory, two plates were used for CD8 naive, and one plate was used for CD8 memory. Blood TCR repertoires of five healthy adults were deeply sequenced to estimate repertoire size and the extent of clonotype sharing between individuals. To increase sequencing depth and limit assay-specific biases, TCR repertoire library preparation and sequencing were carried out by different laboratories using diverse techniques. Each donor's leukapheresis produced roughly between about 0.9 and 9.5 billion PBMCs.

The research as a whole found: Because the study included only a small number of donors, the genetic and exposure-history diversity represented was limited. Pairwise subsampling indicated that sequencing depth was expected to affect the degree of clonotype sharing among donors. Compared with non-shared clonotypes, the clonotypes found in all four sorted-subset donors had higher generation probabilities. Larger estimated clonotype richness was generally found for naive subsets than for memory subsets. Sharing across several donors was observed for about 5% of naive CD4, over 3% of naive CD8, 2% to 2.5% of memory CD4, and around 0.4% of memory CD8 clonotypes. Even with the large sequencing depth, rarefaction of the sorted-subset datasets indicated that sequencing was incomplete. Sampling was restricted to blood, and TCR repertoires in tissue are likely to differ from TCR repertoires in blood.

Healthy HIV-negative adults with no recently reported acute infections or vaccinations were included as donors. Every donor was a Caucasian adult living in Nashville, Tennessee, USA. CD4+ T cells were enriched by magnetic negative selection; naive cells were then positively selected on CD45RA, and the negative fraction formed the memory subset. Blood was obtained by leukapheresis, after which PBMCs were separated by Ficoll-Histopaque density gradient centrifugation and cryopreserved in liquid nitrogen vapor phase. Analytical flow cytometry was used to check the purity and quantity of each magnetically sorted T cell population. Genomic DNA was isolated from every sorted fraction and measured by UV absorbance on a Nanodrop 2000c. TCR CDR3 regions were amplified from genomic DNA by multiplex PCR using the deep immunoSEQ assay. Extracted genomic DNA from each cell subset was spread evenly across all wells of several immunoSEQ 96-well plates, with each plate serving as a replicate. For sorted subsets, each replicate PCR was loaded with around 200 ng genomic DNA, equivalent to 30,000 or so T cell genomes. Purified libraries were measured with a Qubit 3.0 fluorometer, size-checked on a Bioanalyzer 2100, and measured again with the KAPA Library Quantification kit. A separate single-read 150-cycle Illumina NextSeq 550 flow cell was used to sequence each immunoSEQ 96-well plate. As for the authors' bioinformatics: Because the immunoSEQ output held only junctional sequences and lacked quality scores, the filtering could not match the filtering applied to full-length reads. Sequences were annotated with PyIR, a Python wrapper for IgBLAST v1.9, using IMGT germline references to assign V/J genes and CDR3. Reads were filtered out if the reads had weak V/J assignments (E-value above 1e-6), no CDR3, stop codons, out-of-frame junctions, or ambiguous translated residues. V3J clonotypes were defined by identical inferred V gene, J gene, and CDR3 amino acid sequence. The percentage overlap between two repertoires was calculated by dividing the number of shared unique clonotypes by the size of the smaller repertoire. Three approaches were used to assess repertoire richness: RTK rarefaction, the Chao1 estimator, and Recon v2.1 estimates of unobserved clonotypes. For all TCRbeta clonotypes obtained by the gDNA method from several donors, generation probabilities were computed with OLGA. TCRdb provides this immuneACCESS table in a form limited to in-frame rearrangements. Some clones are lacking; in checked studies, under half of them reflect an unresolved V gene, and why the rest are absent is not known. V and J calls and clone size come straight from that table; D and trimming were deduced from the DNA. The sample profile shows about 1 million clones; about 75% of them were found once. Of the sample, 1.4% to 1.5% is held by the ten largest clones.

V sheds 0 bases and J sheds 10 bases, leaving 16 bases between their ends. The germline V gene encodes CDR1 SGDLS and CDR2 YYNGEE. From the cysteine through the phenylalanine, the CDR3 covers 15 amino acids. Only the CDR3 DNA stays, 45 bases, in frame from base 1. Sequencing used memory CD4+ T cells sorted from blood. This specimen's cell subset or site label, per the study, means: CD45RA-negative fraction. The receptor comes from a man between 18 and 35 years old in good health. Recombination connected TRBV9 to TRBJ2-2, with TRBD2 perhaps the D gene, on 5 matching bases. The nucleotide sequence is TGTGCCAGCAGCGTAGGGGAAAGCGGCCGGCAGGAGCTGTTTTTT. Translated, it reads CASSVGESGRQELFF.